The 20 T cell receptor beta chains listed next were all sequenced from one sample in a study of shared clonotypes between healthy human individuals. Some clones are missing from TCRdb's copy, which holds only in-frame ones; the method was immunoSEQ multiplex PCR. The sample has over a million clones, roughly 96% seen once; the top ten hold approximately 1.1%. Sample: naive CD4+ T cells sorted from blood. The subset here: CD45RA+ positively selected. The origin of the receptors is a man younger than 40 in good health.

This chain joins TRBV7-2 and TRBJ1-3; no firm D call. This CDR3 spans 14 amino acids. The V gene lost 6 bases and the J gene lost 4 bases, with 13 bases spanning the gap. Looked up from germline, CDR1 is SGHTA and CDR2 is FQGNSA. CDR3 coding DNA: TGTGCCAGCAGTCCCGTCCTGGGGGGAAACACCATATATTTT. Residues: CASSPVLGGNTIYF.

The chain links TRBV9 to TRBJ1-5; no definite D call. Germline values: CDR1 SGDLS, CDR2 YYNGEE. This CDR3 is 12 amino acids long. V was trimmed by 4 bases and J by 7 bases, leaving 9 bases between them. The CDR3 here is CASSKDGQPQHF. The DNA of the CDR3 is TGTGCCAGCAGCAAGGACGGGCAGCCCCAGCATTTT.

This CDR3 reads CASSQVDNYGYTF. In DNA form, the CDR3 reads TGCGCCAGCAGCCAAGTAGATAACTATGGCTACACCTTC. The chain couples TRBV4-1 to TRBJ1-2; D gene uncertain. There are 13 residues in the CDR3. Germline V gene data show CDR1 as MGHRA and CDR2 as YSYEKL. V shed 1 base and J shed 1 base, with 4 bases lying between them.

The genes are TRBV9 and TRBJ2-1; 9 bases map to TRBD2. The V segment lost 0 bases and the J segment 0 bases; nucleotides outside the gene matches: 7. The CDR3 spans 18 residues. Per the germline V gene, CDR1 is SGDLS and CDR2 is YYNGEE. CDR3 residues: CASSVDSGGQSSYNEQFF. The CDR3 DNA reads TGTGCCAGCAGCGTAGATAGCGGGGGTCAGAGCTCCTACAATGAGCAGTTCTTC. Filled out from reference TRBV9 and TRBJ2-1, the complete variable domain reads DSGVTQTPKHLITATGQRVTLRCSPRSGDLSVYWYQQSLDQGLQFLIQYYNGEERAKGNILERFSAQQFPDLHSELNLSSLELGDSALYFCASSVDSGGQSSYNEQFFGPGTRLTVL.

Note on this clone: In the same sample, other DNA sequences code for this CDR3. The chain uses TRBV7-9 and TRBJ2-7; perhaps D is TRBD1 or TRBD2 (5 bases each). This CDR3 spans 13 amino acids. Germline V gives CDR1 SEHNR, CDR2 FQNEAQ (reference sequence). The V and J ends lost 1 base and 5 bases respectively, with 9 bases between them. CDR3 sequence: CASSLGGRNEQYF. The DNA for the CDR3 is TGTGCCAGCAGCTTAGGGGGGAGAAACGAGCAGTACTTC. The whole variable domain, filled in from reference TRBV7-9 and TRBJ2-7, reads DTGVSQNPRHKITKRGQNVTFRCDPISEHNRLYWYRQTLGQGPEFLTYFQNEAQLEKSRLLSDRFSAERPKGSFSTLEIQRTEQGDSAMYLCASSLGGRNEQYFGPGTRLTVT.

The V gene is TRBV7-2, the J gene TRBJ2-7; 7 bases fit TRBD1. The V gene's germline CDR1 is SGHTA and CDR2 FQGNSA. The V segment lost 5 bases and the J segment 1 base; nucleotides outside the gene matches: 8. The CDR3 has 15 residues. The CDR3 DNA reads as TGTGCCAGCAGCCCCCAACCGGGACAGTCCTACGAGCAGTACTTC. Its translation is CASSPQPGQSYEQYF. Full variable domain (rest looked up from reference TRBV7-2 and TRBJ2-7): GAGVSQSPSNKVTEKGKDVELRCDPISGHTALYWYRQSLGQGLEFLIYFQGNSAPDKSGLPSDRFSAERTGGSVSTLTIQRTQQEDSAVYLCASSPQPGQSYEQYFGPGTRLTVT.

The rearrangement joins TRBV6-1 to TRBJ2-1; D is unresolved. The CDR3 is 14 amino acids. The V gene's germline CDR1 is MNHNS and CDR2 SASEGT. V lost 4 bases and J 1 base, leaving 8 bases between the germline ends. Here the CDR3 reads CASSGSISYNEQFF. CDR3 nucleotides: TGTGCCAGCAGTGGCAGTATATCCTACAATGAGCAGTTCTTC.

CDR3 DNA sequence: TGCGCCAGCAGCCAAGATACCGGACAGGGCACAGATACGCAGTATTTT. This sequence encodes CASSQDTGQGTDTQYF. The chain combines TRBV4-3 with TRBJ2-3; TRBD1 matches at 7 bases. The V gene's germline CDR1 is LGHNA and CDR2 YSLEER. The ends lost 0 bases at V and 1 base at J; junction bases unmatched: 4. The CDR3 is 16 amino acids.

This chain links TRBV21-1 with TRBJ1-2. TRBV21-1 is a known pseudogene. This CDR3 spans 18 amino acids. Here the CDR3 reads CASSKLNSPGGLNYGYTF. The CDR3 region has the DNA TGTGCCAGCAGCAAATTAAATTCGCCCGGGGGCTTGAACTATGGCTACACCTTC.

The J gene is TRBJ1-3, the V gene TRBV7-9, with D maybe TRBD1 (5 bases). The CDR3 has 16 residues. Trimming took 1 base from V and 1 from J, leaving 11 bases between them. CDR1 SEHNR and CDR2 FQNEAQ come from the germline V gene (reference sequence). CDR3: CASSLGGDGSGNTIYF. CDR3 DNA sequence: TGTGCCAGCAGCTTAGGTGGGGACGGATCTGGAAACACCATATATTTT.

Only one count was recorded for this clone. The rearrangement links TRBV5-5 to TRBJ1-1, with D unclear. In germline, CDR1 is SGHKS, CDR2 YYEKEE (reference sequence). CDR3 length: 14 amino acids. Trimming left V 2 bases short and J 0 bases short, with 8 bases between. The CDR3 DNA reads TGTGCCAGCAGCTTCGCTCTTTTGAACACTGAAGCTTTCTTT. Its translation is CASSFALLNTEAFF.

The chain employs TRBV14 and TRBJ1-3; D ambiguous. V lost 0 bases, J lost 0 bases, and 6 bases lay in between. Germline CDR1 reads SGHDN; CDR2 reads FVKESK. This CDR3 comprises 15 residues. DNA of the CDR3: TGTGCCAGCAGCCAAGATACACGCTCTGGAAACACCATATATTTT. Its translation is CASSQDTRSGNTIYF.

The rearrangement links TRBV11-2 to TRBJ2-7; 9 bases fit TRBD2. CDR1 and CDR2 from the germline V gene are SGHAT and FQNNGV. The CDR3 length is 15 residues. The V and J ends lost 1 base and 3 bases, in that order; junction bases with no gene match: 4. As DNA, the CDR3 is TGTGCCAGCAGCTTAGGCGTTAGCGGGAGCTACGAGCAGTACTTC. Translation gives CASSLGVSGSYEQYF. The full variable domain, in which reference TRBV11-2 and TRBJ2-7 provide the parts outside the CDR3, is EAGVAQSPRYKIIEKRQSVAFWCNPISGHATLYWYQQILGQGPKLLIQFQNNGVVDDSQLPKDRFSAERLKGVDSTLKIQPAKLEDSAVYLCASSLGVSGSYEQYFGPGTRLTVT.

V usage is TRBV19 and J usage is TRBJ2-7; D gene uncertain. The length of the CDR3 is 14 residues. Germline V gives CDR1 LNHDA, CDR2 SQIVND (reference sequence). V was clipped by 3 bases and J by 3 bases, with 12 bases between them. In DNA, the CDR3 is TGTGCCAGTAGTATGGGGTTGGCGTTCTACGAGCAGTACTTC. Its protein product is CASSMGLAFYEQYF.

This chain joins TRBV29-1 and TRBJ1-4; the D gene is possibly TRBD1 (5 bases). V was trimmed by 7 bases and J by 6 bases, leaving 12 bases between them. CDR3 size: 12 residues. Germline CDR1 reads SQVTM; CDR2 reads ANQGSEA. The CDR3 protein is CSGGGNDEKLFF. CDR3 DNA: TGCAGCGGCGGGGGGAACGATGAAAAACTGTTTTTT. Using reference TRBV29-1 and TRBJ1-4 for the parts outside the CDR3, the full variable domain is SAVISQKPSRDICQRGTSLTIQCQVDSQVTMMFWYRQQPGQSLTLIATANQGSEATYESGFVIDKFPISRPNLTFSTLTVSNMSPEDSSIYLCSGGGNDEKLFFGSGTQLSVL.

The gene calls are TRBV11-3 and TRBJ2-1, with 8 bases aligning to TRBD2. CDR1 is SGHNT, CDR2 YENEEA, per germline. The CDR3 is 16 residues long. The V segment lost 1 base and the J segment 2 bases; nucleotides outside the gene matches: 4. The CDR3 DNA reads as TGTGCCAGCAGCTTAGCGCTAGCGGGTCCCTACAATGAGCAGTTCTTC. Translated, it gives CASSLALAGPYNEQFF.

The chain combines TRBV5-1 with TRBJ2-2; 10 bases fit TRBD2. The CDR3 consists of 17 residues. V lost 0 bases to trimming and J lost 0 bases; unmatched junction nucleotides: 2. Germline CDR1 reads SGHRS; CDR2 reads YFSETQ. CDR3 coding DNA: TGCGCCAGCAGCTTGGGGACTAGCGGACCGAACACCGGGGAGCTGTTTTTT. This translates into CASSLGTSGPNTGELFF.

The V and J genes are TRBV7-9 and TRBJ2-3, with 10 bases fitting TRBD2. The CDR3 length is 15 residues. V was clipped by 5 bases and J by 4 bases; unmatched bases: 6. CDR1 is SEHNR and CDR2 is FQNEAQ in the germline V gene (reference sequence). CDR3 loop: CASSPLAGDADTQYF. In DNA, the CDR3 is TGTGCCAGCAGCCCTCTAGCGGGAGACGCAGATACGCAGTATTTT.

This chain uses TRBV18 with TRBJ2-1, with TRBD2 matching over 11 bases. With 0 bases clipped from V and 0 bases from J, the junction kept 4 bases outside the gene matches. Looked up from germline, CDR1 is KGHSH and CDR2 is LQKENI. The CDR3 runs 18 residues. In nucleotides, the CDR3 is TGTGCCAGCTCACCACCGGGACTAGCGGTGAGCTCCTACAATGAGCAGTTCTTC. Its translation: CASSPPGLAVSSYNEQFF.

The chain carries TRBV25-1 and TRBJ2-3, with a tentative D call TRBD2 (6 bases). Trimming removed 7 bases from V and 2 bases from J, with 16 bases in between. The CDR3 has 15 amino acids. Germline CDR1 and CDR2: MGHDK and SYGVNS. CDR3 bases: TGTGCCAGCATGGGAAAGGGGAGGCTCACAGATACGCAGTATTTT. This translates into CASMGKGRLTDTQYF. The whole variable domain, filled in from reference TRBV25-1 and TRBJ2-3, reads EADIYQTPRYLVIGTGKKITLECSQTMGHDKMYWYQQDPGMELHLIHYSYGVNSTEKGDLSSESTVSRIRTEHFPLTLESARPSHTSQYLCASMGKGRLTDTQYFGPGTRLTVL.